The present TCR beta chain was sequenced within a study of a mutant IDH1 vaccine in newly diagnosed glioma. Study summary: Patients were pretreated with radiotherapy, temozolomide, or both, mostly both. Points from the study as a whole: Alterations occurring in top peripheral T cell clonotypes seemed unrelated to pseudoprogression.

In the case of this clone: Its antigen is unidentified.

The time point was: week 5, during vaccination. Vaccinated patients received 300 ug of mutant IDH1 20-mer peptide per dose, with topical imiquimod. TCRdb keeps only in-frame clones here, not all; method: immunoSEQ multiplex PCR. The sample yields 39,000 or so clones, 78% seen once. The CDR3 spans 14 residues. V was trimmed by 4 bases and J by 4 bases, leaving 13 bases between them. The receptor comes from a man in his forties with glioma. Sequenced here: PBMCs, sampled from a glioma patient whose treatment included an IDH1 peptide vaccine. The chain employs TRBV23-1 and TRBJ1-1; D is undetermined. TRBV23-1 is sorted into the ORF group, with uncertain function. CDR3 in DNA: TGCGCCAGCAGTCCACGACACCCGGGCACTGAAGCTTTCTTT. It codes for CASSPRHPGTEAFF.